These 32 T cell receptor beta chains were sequenced from one sample in a study of neurological immune-mediated disorders. TCRdb re-called the 5' RACE reads through MiXCR, storing one row per CDR3 protein. This table has approximately 41,000 distinct CDR3 sequences, about 14% appearing once. Sequencing used CD4+ T cells from blood. The receptors were gathered from a woman aged 60-75 years with HTLV-1-associated myelopathy (HAM/TSP).

This clonotype was counted at least ten times. The chain carries TRBV5-1 and TRBJ1-4, with TRBD1 identical over 7 bases. V lost 4 bases and J lost 8; bases outside the gene matches: 8. CDR3 length: 14 residues. Germline V gene data show CDR1 as SGHRS and CDR2 as YFSETQ. In DNA form, the CDR3 reads TGCGCCAGCAGCCTGACAGGGCAAGACGAAAAACTGTTTTTT. Residues: CASSLTGQDEKLFF.

This clonotype was found a few times. The chain carries TRBV3-1 and TRBJ2-3, with TRBD1 as a possible D gene (6 bases). Trimming stripped 0 bases from V and 3 bases from J, with 10 bases between. The germline V gene has CDR1 LGHDT and CDR2 YNNKEL (reference sequence). This CDR3 is 15 amino acids long. In DNA form, the CDR3 reads TGTGCCAGCAGCCAAGACAGGGGAGAGACAGATACGCAGTATTTT. The encoded protein is CASSQDRGETDTQYF.

The chain combines TRBV5-1 with TRBJ1-2, with TRBD1 matching 10 bases. CDR1 is SGHRS and CDR2 is YFSETQ in the germline V gene. The ends lost 3 bases at V and 6 bases at J; junction bases unmatched: 8. The CDR3 length is 15 residues. CDR3 sequence (DNA): TGCGCCAGCAGCTGGGACAGGGGAATTCTAGATGGCTACACCTTC. Translated, it gives CASSWDRGILDGYTF.

By sample share, this clonotype is medium-sized. The chain is built from TRBV10-3 and TRBJ1-1; maybe TRBD1 (5 bases). From germline, CDR1 is ENHRY and CDR2 SYGVKD. This CDR3 has 13 residues. Trimming cost V 7 bases and J 1 base, with 10 bases left between them. This chain's CDR3 is CAITVDRNTEAFF. The CDR3 nucleotides read TGTGCCATCACTGTAGACAGGAACACTGAAGCTTTCTTT.

This clonotype has ten or more counts. V gene TRBV5-1 combines with J gene TRBJ1-1, with a possible D match to TRBD1 (5 bases). Germline CDR1 reads SGHRS; CDR2 reads YFSETQ. The CDR3 loop spans 14 amino acids. V lost 3 bases and J 1 base, leaving 10 bases between the germline ends. CDR3 amino acids: CASSWDGWNTEAFF. The CDR3 DNA follows: TGCGCCAGCAGCTGGGACGGTTGGAACACTGAAGCTTTCTTT.

This clonotype appeared once. A much larger clone is a single base away; this may be a read error. This chain uses TRBV10-3 with TRBJ2-2, with TRBD1 identical over 8 bases. CDR1 and CDR2 from the germline V gene are ENHRY and SYGVKD. CDR3 length: 15 residues. Trimming at V came to 4 bases and at J to 9 bases, leaving 10 bases not matched to a gene. The CDR3 nucleotides read TGTGCCATCAGTGGCCAGGGGGCGCCAGACTGGGAGCTGTTTTTT. Protein sequence: CAISGQGAPDWELFF.

This sequence joins TRBV4-2 and TRBJ2-7; possibly TRBD2 for D (7 bases). Germline CDR1 reads LGHNA; CDR2 reads YNFKEQ. V was trimmed by 0 bases and J by 3 bases, leaving 15 bases between them. This CDR3 spans 16 amino acids. The DNA for the CDR3 is TGTGCCAGCAGCCAAGATTGGGGCGGGGGCGGCTACGAGCAGTACTTC. Protein: CASSQDWGGGGYEQYF.

The genes are TRBV6-2 or TRBV6-3 and TRBJ1-4; D is uncertain. V was shortened by 2 bases and J by 7 bases, with 5 bases between the two germline ends. Germline V CDR1 and CDR2: MNHEY, SVGEGT. The CDR3 consists of 12 residues. The CDR3 DNA reads TGTGCCAGCAGTTACGTGTCTGAAAAACTGTTTTTT. Its translation is CASSYVSEKLFF.

This clonotype was seen repeatedly, ten times or more. The chain has TRBV20-1 and TRBJ1-4; D gene unclear. This CDR3 has 13 residues. Trimming cost V 0 bases and J 7 bases, with 9 bases left between them. Germline CDR1 is DFQATT and CDR2 is SNEGSKA (reference sequence). In nucleotides, the CDR3 is TGCAGTGCTAGAGACGATATAGGTGAAAAACTGTTTTTT. Its protein product is CSARDDIGEKLFF.

The rearrangement links TRBV12-3 or TRBV12-4 to TRBJ1-1, with 7 bases fitting TRBD1. The length of the CDR3 is 11 residues. The CDR3 DNA sequence: TGTTACAGGACAGGTTTTTCTGAAGCTTTCTTT. Protein product: CYRTGFSEAFF.

This clonotype was seen repeatedly, ten times or more. The chain's CDR3 is CASSLASGGVDEQFF. CDR3 coding DNA: TGCGCCAGCAGCTTGGCCAGCGGAGGAGTAGATGAGCAGTTCTTC. This chain uses TRBV5-1 with TRBJ2-1, with D perhaps matching TRBD2 (5 bases). Germline V CDR1 and CDR2: SGHRS, YFSETQ. This CDR3 comprises 15 residues. The V gene lost 0 bases and the J gene lost 8 bases, with 15 bases spanning the gap.

The table lists this clonotype with many counts. The V and J genes are TRBV29-1 and TRBJ2-7; maybe TRBD1 (5 bases). CDR1 is SQVTM and CDR2 is ANQGSEA in the germline V gene. The CDR3 contains 13 residues. Trimming took 4 bases from V and 6 from J, leaving 16 bases between them. The CDR3 DNA reads TGCAGCGTTGGAGTCACAGGACCCAGCGAGCAGTACTTC. It is translated as CSVGVTGPSEQYF.

This clonotype was counted many times. V is TRBV14 and J is TRBJ1-2; D uncertain. There are 12 residues in the CDR3. The V end lost 2 bases, the J end lost 7 bases, and 8 bases lay between the germline ends. Germline CDR1 and CDR2: SGHDN and FVKESK. The chain's CDR3 is CASSQQFFGYTF. As DNA, the CDR3 is TGTGCCAGCAGCCAACAATTTTTTGGCTACACCTTC. The full variable domain, with the rest looked up from reference TRBV14 and TRBJ1-2, is EAGVTQFPSHSVIEKGQTVTLRCDPISGHDNLYWYRRVMGKEIKFLLHFVKESKQDESGMPNNRFLAERTGGTYSTLKVQPAELEDSGVYFCASSQQFFGYTFGSGTRLTVV.

This clonotype was detected many times. The V gene is TRBV5-1, the J gene TRBJ1-4; D is possibly TRBD1 (6 bases). Germline values: CDR1 SGHRS, CDR2 YFSETQ. The CDR3 consists of 14 residues. Trimming left V 4 bases short and J 5 bases short, with 12 bases between. Written as DNA, the CDR3 is TGCGCCAGCAGCCCGGGGACACAGAATGAAAAACTGTTTTTT. Protein product: CASSPGTQNEKLFF. The whole variable domain, remainder taken from reference TRBV5-1 and TRBJ1-4, is KAGVTQTPRYLIKTRGQQVTLSCSPISGHRSVSWYQQTPGQGLQFLFEYFSETQRNKGNFPGRFSGRQFSNSRSEMNVSTLELGDSALYLCASSPGTQNEKLFFGSGTQLSVL.

This clonotype was recorded at least ten times. This chain joins TRBV5-1 and TRBJ2-1, with 14 bases identical to TRBD2. V was clipped by 0 bases and J by 9 bases; unmatched bases: 2. The CDR3 extends over 15 amino acids. Germline V gene sequence: CDR1 SGHRS, CDR2 YFSETQ. CDR3 in amino acids: CASSLGLAGGVEQFF. In DNA, the CDR3 is TGCGCCAGCAGCTTGGGACTAGCGGGGGGGGTTGAGCAGTTCTTC. Looking up the rest from reference TRBV5-1 and TRBJ2-1 gives the full variable domain: KAGVTQTPRYLIKTRGQQVTLSCSPISGHRSVSWYQQTPGQGLQFLFEYFSETQRNKGNFPGRFSGRQFSNSRSEMNVSTLELGDSALYLCASSLGLAGGVEQFFGPGTRLTVL.

This clonotype was seen many times. Here the CDR3 reads CASSPTPGLNTYNTEAFF. CDR3 nucleotide sequence: TGTGCCAGCAGCCCGACCCCGGGACTGAACACATATAACACTGAAGCTTTCTTT. This sequence joins TRBV7-9 and TRBJ1-1, with D possibly TRBD1 on 5 matching bases. Deletions cut 5 bases from V and 2 bases from J, with 24 bases between. CDR3 length equals 18 residues. Germline CDR1 is SEHNR and CDR2 is FQNEAQ (reference sequence).

This clonotype was counted many times. The chain couples TRBV20-1 to TRBJ1-1; 9 bases fit TRBD1. Germline V CDR1 and CDR2: DFQATT, SNEGSKA (reference sequence). The CDR3 consists of 15 residues. V gave up 6 bases and J gave up 7 bases; unmatched junction bases: 15. The CDR3, as DNA: TGCAGTGCAAACCCACCCACAGGGGGCTCATTTGAAGCTTTCTTT. Translating gives CSANPPTGGSFEAFF.

There are a few counts of this clonotype. The chain couples TRBV5-1 to TRBJ1-1; 7 bases fit TRBD1. Germline CDR1 is SGHRS and CDR2 is YFSETQ. CDR3 size: 15 residues. V shed 4 bases, J shed 1 base, and the junction held 7 bases outside the gene matches. The CDR3 here is CASSGGGRENTEAFF. CDR3 bases: TGCGCCAGCAGCGGAGGGGGCAGGGAGAACACTGAAGCTTTCTTT.

This clonotype was seen at least ten times. This chain connects TRBV18 to TRBJ2-7; 8 bases map to TRBD1. Germline lookup yields CDR1 KGHSH and CDR2 LQKENI. This CDR3 has 15 amino acids. V lost 8 bases to trimming and J lost 3 bases; unmatched junction nucleotides: 12. CDR3: CASTAGGDGFYEQYF. The CDR3 nucleotides read TGTGCCAGCACTGCAGGGGGCGACGGATTCTACGAGCAGTACTTC.

V is TRBV30 and J is TRBJ1-1, with D uncertain. CDR1 GTSNPN and CDR2 SVGIG come from the germline V gene (reference sequence). The CDR3 consists of 13 residues. V lost 2 bases, J lost 10 bases, and 17 bases lay in between. CDR3 coding DNA: TGTGCCTGGAGTAAACCGGAGGCGTTCGGAGCTTTCTTT. This gives the protein CAWSKPEAFGAFF.

The sample holds many counts of this clonotype. This chain uses TRBV5-1 with TRBJ2-7; no clear D gene. Germline V gene sequence: CDR1 SGHRS, CDR2 YFSETQ. CDR3 length equals 14 residues. The V gene lost 0 bases and the J gene lost 1 base, with 8 bases spanning the gap. The CDR3 region is CASSLVSVSYEQYF. Here the CDR3 DNA reads TGCGCCAGCAGCTTGGTCTCCGTGTCCTACGAGCAGTACTTC.

The sample holds many counts of this clonotype. This chain joins TRBV10-3 and TRBJ1-2; a possible D gene is TRBD1 (6 bases). Germline V gene sequence: CDR1 ENHRY, CDR2 SYGVKD. CDR3 length: 17 amino acids. V lost 10 bases and J 1 base, leaving 25 bases between the germline ends. In DNA, the CDR3 is TGTGCCAGCTCCAACGTGGGGGCGGCCATACTTAACTATGGCTACACCTTC. This gives the protein CASSNVGAAILNYGYTF.

This clonotype has ten or more counts. For the CDR3, the DNA is TGCAGTGCGGGGGTAGTAGGCCGTCGAGAGACCCAGTACTTC. Protein sequence: CSAGVVGRRETQYF. The chain employs TRBV20-1 and TRBJ2-5; D assignment may be TRBD1 or TRBD2 (5 bases each). The CDR3 extends over 14 amino acids. Between the trimmed V and J ends, which lost 6 bases and 4 bases, there was a span of 18 bases. Germline values: CDR1 DFQATT, CDR2 SNEGSKA (reference sequence).

This clonotype was counted at least ten times. This rearrangement joins TRBV20-1 to TRBJ2-7; a weak D match, TRBD2 (7 bases). Germline CDR1 and CDR2: DFQATT and SNEGSKA (reference sequence). CDR3 length: 14 amino acids. V shed 6 bases and J shed 2 bases, with 17 bases lying between them. The CDR3 spells CSAVFGGPPYEQYF. CDR3 DNA: TGCAGTGCCGTCTTCGGGGGGCCTCCCTACGAGCAGTACTTC.

This clonotype has at least ten counts. V usage is TRBV29-1 and J usage is TRBJ1-1, with TRBD1 identical over 7 bases. Germline assignment: CDR1 SQVTM and CDR2 ANQGSEA. CDR3 length: 14 residues. V trimming: 6 bases; J trimming: 0 bases; junction bases outside the gene matches: 7. CDR3 sequence (DNA): TGCAGCGTCGGGATTACAGGGGTGAACACTGAAGCTTTCTTT. Translating it yields CSVGITGVNTEAFF.

This clonotype was observed a few times. The junction differs from germline at one of its ends, possibly a read error. The rearrangement uses TRBV7-9 and TRBJ2-7, with 7 nucleotides matching TRBD1. There are 12 residues in the CDR3. CDR1 is SEHNR, CDR2 FQNEAQ, per germline (reference sequence). This chain's CDR3 is CGSSQGQTEQYF. DNA of the CDR3: TGTGGCAGCAGTCAGGGACAGACCGAGCAGTACTTC. The entire variable domain, with the rest obtained from reference TRBV7-9 and TRBJ2-7, is as follows: DTGVSQNPRHKITKRGQNVTFRCDPISEHNRLYWYRQTLGQGPEFLTYFQNEAQLEKSRLLSDRFSAERPKGSFSTLEIQRTEQGDSAMYLCGSSQGQTEQYFGPGTRLTVT.

This clonotype has at least ten counts. V and J are TRBV20-1 and TRBJ2-1; a possible D gene is TRBD2 (5 bases). In germline, CDR1 is DFQATT, CDR2 SNEGSKA (reference sequence). This CDR3 has 14 residues. Trimming removed 5 bases from V and 2 bases from J, with 13 bases in between. The CDR3 nucleotides read TGCAGTGCTCCCTCTAGCATAACCTACAATGAGCAGTTCTTC. Amino acid sequence: CSAPSSITYNEQFF.

This clonotype has only a few counts. The chain combines TRBV18 with TRBJ2-1, with no clear D. V was trimmed by 0 bases and J by 6 bases, leaving 6 bases between them. CDR3 length equals 13 residues. The germline V gene encodes CDR1 KGHSH and CDR2 LQKENI. The CDR3 bases are TGTGCCAGCTCACCACCGGGTGGCAATGAGCAGTTCTTC. This codes for CASSPPGGNEQFF.

This clonotype was recorded many times. Here the CDR3 reads CASSFIAGRGTGELFF. The DNA of the CDR3 is TGTGCCAGCAGTTTTATAGCGGGGAGAGGCACCGGGGAGCTGTTTTTT. The chain has TRBV6-5 and TRBJ2-2, with 8 positions matching TRBD2. CDR3 length: 16 amino acids. Germline V lookup: CDR1 MNHEY, CDR2 SVGAGI. Trimming removed 4 bases from V and 4 bases from J; junction bases left unmatched: 8.

This clonotype has ten or more counts. Here the CDR3 DNA reads TGTGCCAGCAGTTTGCCAGGGAGCACTGAAGCTTTCTTT. Translation: CASSLPGSTEAFF. This chain links TRBV12-3 or TRBV12-4 with TRBJ1-1; TRBD1 is a possible D gene (5 bases). This CDR3 is 13 amino acids long. Trimming stripped 3 bases from V and 4 bases from J, with 9 bases between.

Ten or more counts support this clonotype. The chain employs TRBV20-1 and TRBJ1-6; D call uncertain. This CDR3 is 12 amino acids long. The germline gives CDR1 DFQATT, CDR2 SNEGSKA (reference sequence). V lost 6 bases, J lost 13 bases, and 16 bases lay in between. In nucleotides, the CDR3 is TGCAGTGCACGACCTAACGCAGGTCCCCTCCACTTT. This gives the protein CSARPNAGPLHF.

In this sample, this clonotype turned up many times. The CDR3 loop is CASSPPPNNRANVLTF. In nucleotides, the CDR3 is TGTGCCAGCAGCCCGCCCCCTAACAACCGGGCCAACGTCCTGACTTTC. The chain has TRBV7-8 and TRBJ2-6; unclear D gene. Germline V lookup: CDR1 SGHVS, CDR2 FQNEAQ. The CDR3 length is 16 residues. Trimming removed 5 bases from V and 5 bases from J, with 16 bases in between.